The TCR beta chain described here comes from a study of blood T cells in healthy people across ages. Primed by a sample-barcoded 5' primer and a J-beta primer mix, a second PCR proceeded for roughly 7 to 11 cycles. A template-switch adaptor with 12 random nucleotides tagged each cDNA molecule. One entry per CDR3 protein, called by TCRdb with MiXCR from the 5' RACE reads. The sample records some 1.1 million distinct CDR3 sequences, roughly two fifths being singletons. V was cut by 6 bases and J by 8 bases, with 20 bases left in between. Germline V gives CDR1 LGHNT, CDR2 FRNRAP. This CDR3 comprises 15 residues.

Material: blood. This clonotype was obtained from a young man in good health. This sequence joins TRBV12-5 and TRBJ2-1, with D perhaps being TRBD1 or TRBD2 (5 bases each). CDR3 bases: TGTGCTAGTGGACAGCAGGGAGCTTACGCCGATGAGCAGTTCTTC. Amino acids: CASGQQGAYADEQFF. The complete variable domain, with remaining parts taken from reference TRBV12-5 and TRBJ2-1, reads DARVTQTPRHKVTEMGQEVTMRCQPILGHNTVFWYRQTMMQGLELLAYFRNRAPLDDSGMPKDRFSAEMPDATLATLKIQPSEPRDSAVYFCASGQQGAYADEQFFGPGTRLTVL.